These 30 T cell receptor beta chains originate from one sample sequenced in a study of blood T cell repertoires in COVID-19. Generated by immunoSEQ multiplex PCR, the TCRdb table keeps only in-frame clones and is missing some. The repertoire holds about 80,000 clones, with around 89% as singletons. The sequenced material came from peripheral blood. Receptor source: an elderly woman with acute or convalescent COVID-19.

The chain carries TRBV29-1 and TRBJ2-2, with 8 positions matching TRBD1. The CDR3 has 13 amino acids. Germline V gene data show CDR1 as SQVTM and CDR2 as ANQGSEA. V was clipped by 6 bases and J by 5 bases; unmatched bases: 5. Written as DNA, the CDR3 is TGCAGCGTCGGGACAGGCTTAACCGGGGAGCTGTTTTTT. Translating gives CSVGTGLTGELFF.

The J gene is TRBJ2-1, the V gene TRBV7-2; D is ambiguous. Deletions cut 1 base from V and 2 bases from J, with 9 bases between. The CDR3 covers 15 residues. CDR1 SGHTA and CDR2 FQGNSA come from the germline V gene. The CDR3: CASSLDLGPYNEQFF. CDR3 coding DNA: TGTGCCAGCAGCTTAGACCTGGGCCCCTACAATGAGCAGTTCTTC.

The chain joins TRBV2 to TRBJ1-4, with 10 bases fitting TRBD1. CDR3 size: 14 residues. In germline, CDR1 is SNHLY, CDR2 FYNNEI. V was pared by 11 bases and J by 6 bases, with 9 bases of the junction left unmatched. The CDR3 DNA follows: TGTGCCGGAACAAGGGACAGGGGACATGAAAAACTGTTTTTT. Residues: CAGTRDRGHEKLFF. The complete variable domain, with remaining parts taken from reference TRBV2 and TRBJ1-4, reads EPEVTQTPSHQVTQMGQEVILRCVPISNHLYFYWYRQILGQKVEFLVSFYNNEISEKSEIFDDQFSVERPDGSNFTLKIRSTKLEDSAMYFCAGTRDRGHEKLFFGSGTQLSVL.

The gene calls are TRBV19 and TRBJ1-1; 8 bases align to TRBD1. Germline CDR1 and CDR2: LNHDA and SQIVND (reference sequence). The CDR3 has 14 amino acids. V shed 6 bases, J shed 2 bases, and the junction held 5 bases outside the gene matches. This CDR3 is CASRTTGANTEAFF. In DNA form, the CDR3 reads TGTGCCAGTAGAACGACAGGGGCTAACACTGAAGCTTTCTTT. The whole variable domain, filled in from reference TRBV19 and TRBJ1-1, reads DGGITQSPKYLFRKEGQNVTLSCEQNLNHDAMYWYRQDPGQGLRLIYYSQIVNDFQKGDIAEGYSVSREKKESFPLTVTSAQKNPTAFYLCASRTTGANTEAFFGQGTRLTVV.

This clone was counted only a few times. The chain joins TRBV10-2 to TRBJ1-6; 7 bases match TRBD1. This CDR3 contains 16 residues. Germline loops: CDR1 WSHSY, CDR2 SAAADI. V was clipped by 4 bases and J by 10 bases; unmatched bases: 13. The CDR3 protein is CASSARGGAGSSPLHF. The CDR3, as DNA: TGCGCCAGCAGTGCCAGAGGGGGCGCGGGGAGCTCACCCCTCCACTTT.

The chain is built from TRBV19 and TRBJ2-1; 16 bases match TRBD2. V was pared by 4 bases and J by 4 bases, with 13 bases of the junction left unmatched. The CDR3 covers 20 residues. CDR1 is LNHDA and CDR2 is SQIVND in the germline V gene (reference sequence). CDR3: CASSTLGLAGGLREYNEQFF. For the CDR3, the DNA is TGTGCCAGTAGTACTCTGGGACTAGCGGGAGGGCTAAGGGAATACAATGAGCAGTTCTTC.

The chain employs TRBV20-1 and TRBJ1-6, with D perhaps TRBD1 (6 bases). Trimming left V 3 bases short and J 7 bases short, with 10 bases between. The V gene's germline CDR1 is DFQATT and CDR2 SNEGSKA (reference sequence). The CDR3 is 13 amino acids. The CDR3 nucleotides are TGCAGTGCTAGTGTGGGGGCGAATTCACCCCTCCACTTT. This encodes CSASVGANSPLHF.

The chain combines TRBV6-5 with TRBJ2-7; D might be TRBD1 (6 bases). Germline V gives CDR1 MNHEY, CDR2 SVGAGI. V shed 2 bases and J shed 1 base, with 9 bases lying between them. The CDR3 runs 14 residues. The CDR3 loop is CASSYRTGSYEQYF. CDR3 DNA sequence: TGTGCCAGCAGTTACAGAACAGGGTCCTACGAGCAGTACTTC.

The chain couples TRBV12-3 or TRBV12-4 to TRBJ1-1, with D possibly matching TRBD1 (5 bases). The CDR3 is 13 residues long. V lost 8 bases to trimming and J lost 1 base, with 11 bases between them. The CDR3 sequence is CASQMGGNTEAFF. CDR3 in DNA: TGTGCCAGCCAGATGGGGGGGAACACTGAAGCTTTCTTT.

The chain joins TRBV7-2 to TRBJ2-7; unclear D gene. Germline lookup yields CDR1 SGHTA and CDR2 FQGNSA. This CDR3 spans 15 amino acids. Trimming pared 7 bases from V and 0 bases from J, leaving 16 bases between. The CDR3 coding sequence is TGTGCCAGCACCCCCCCTCCAGGCAACTCCTACGAGCAGTACTTC. It is translated as CASTPPPGNSYEQYF.

This chain uses TRBV18 with TRBJ1-2; D ambiguous. There are 15 residues in the CDR3. Germline CDR1 is KGHSH and CDR2 is LQKENI. V lost 0 bases, J lost 6 bases, and 14 bases lay in between. The CDR3 spells CASSPPYPGEDGYTF. CDR3 DNA: TGTGCCAGCTCACCACCGTACCCTGGGGAGGATGGCTACACCTTC.

Here the CDR3 DNA reads TGTGCCAGCAGCCCTAGCGGGGGGGCTAAGGGTTACGAGCAGTACTTC. This encodes CASSPSGGAKGYEQYF. The chain couples TRBV7-9 to TRBJ2-7; 12 bases are a match to TRBD2. The V segment lost 5 bases and the J segment 4 bases; nucleotides outside the gene matches: 9. CDR1 SEHNR and CDR2 FQNEAQ come from the germline V gene (reference sequence). The CDR3 loop spans 16 amino acids.

V gene TRBV5-1 combines with J gene TRBJ2-7; the D gene is possibly TRBD1 (5 bases). CDR1 is SGHRS, CDR2 YFSETQ, per germline. This CDR3 has 14 residues. Trimming pared 4 bases from V and 5 bases from J, leaving 16 bases between. The CDR3 spells CASSRTLQGNEQYF. Here the CDR3 DNA reads TGCGCCAGCAGCCGAACGCTCCAGGGTAACGAGCAGTACTTC.

The chain recombines TRBV9 with TRBJ2-1; TRBD2 matches at 16 bases. Per the germline V gene, CDR1 is SGDLS and CDR2 is YYNGEE. The CDR3 is 19 amino acids. Trimming at V came to 1 base and at J to 9 bases, leaving 13 bases not matched to a gene. In nucleotides, the CDR3 is TGTGCCAGCAGCGTAAACCCGGGACTAGCGGGGGGGTATAGTAGTGAGCAGTTCTTC. It encodes CASSVNPGLAGGYSSEQFF.

The gene calls are TRBV12-3 or TRBV12-4 and TRBJ2-1, with 8 bases identical to TRBD1. The CDR3 spans 13 residues. The V gene end was trimmed by 4 bases and the J gene end by 10 bases; junction bases not matched to a gene: 6. This CDR3 is CASSSTGAIEQFF. CDR3 DNA: TGTGCCAGCAGTTCGACAGGGGCGATCGAGCAGTTCTTC.

This clone was counted a single time. This chain uses TRBV11-3 with TRBJ2-7; 9 bases map to TRBD1. Germline V gene lookup returns CDR1 SGHNT and CDR2 YENEEA. This CDR3 is 15 amino acids long. Trimming took 4 bases from V and 5 from J; bases not matched to a gene: 9. The CDR3 bases are TGTGCCAGCAGCTCCCCCGGGACAGGGCGCGACGAGCAGTACTTC. Translating it yields CASSSPGTGRDEQYF. Full variable domain (rest looked up from reference TRBV11-3 and TRBJ2-7): EAGVVQSPRYKIIEKKQPVAFWCNPISGHNTLYWYLQNLGQGPELLIRYENEEAVDDSQLPKDRFSAERLKGVDSTLKIQPAELGDSAVYLCASSSPGTGRDEQYFGPGTRLTVT.

The gene calls are TRBV30 and TRBJ1-6, with 7 nucleotides matching TRBD1. Germline lookup yields CDR1 GTSNPN and CDR2 SVGIG (reference sequence). There are 11 residues in the CDR3. The CDR3 loop is CGTGLNSPLHF. Here the CDR3 DNA reads TGTGGGACAGGACTTAATTCACCCCTCCACTTT. Supplemented by reference TRBV30 and TRBJ1-6, the full variable domain reads SQTIHQWPATLVQPVGSPLSLECTVEGTSNPNLYWYRQAAGRGLQLLFYSVGIGQISSEVPQNLSASRPQDRQFILSSKKLLLSDSGFYLCGTGLNSPLHFGNGTRLTVT.

The chain recombines TRBV4-2 with TRBJ2-3, with 7 bases that match TRBD1. V lost 2 bases to trimming and J lost 3 bases; unmatched junction nucleotides: 8. CDR1 LGHNA and CDR2 YNFKEQ come from the germline V gene. The CDR3 loop spans 16 amino acids. DNA for the CDR3: TGTGCCAGCAGCCAACAGGGGGTCTCGGTGACAGATACGCAGTATTTT. Amino acid sequence: CASSQQGVSVTDTQYF.

This chain links TRBV7-9 with TRBJ2-7, with D perhaps matching TRBD1 (5 bases). V shed 4 bases and J shed 9 bases, with 13 bases lying between them. CDR1 and CDR2 (germline): SEHNR, FQNEAQ (reference sequence). The CDR3 has 12 amino acids. The CDR3 DNA sequence: TGTGCCAGCAGCTCACAGGCCCCCGGGCAGTACTTC. Residues: CASSSQAPGQYF.

The chain has TRBV2 and TRBJ1-2; TRBD1 agrees at 8 bases. Trimming at V came to 5 bases and at J to 8 bases, leaving 4 bases not matched to a gene. CDR1 is SNHLY, CDR2 FYNNEI, per germline. This CDR3 is 12 amino acids long. CDR3 sequence reads: CASSNRGDGYTF. The CDR3 coding sequence is TGTGCCAGCAGTAACAGGGGGGACGGCTACACCTTC.

A few counts support this clone. The chain is built from TRBV23-1 and TRBJ2-5; 8 bases map to TRBD1. TRBV23-1 is an ORF; its function is uncertain. The CDR3 totals 18 residues. J was trimmed by 1 base and V by 0 bases; bases with no gene match: 10. CDR3 DNA sequence: TGCGCCAGCAGTCAATCAGCACGGGACAGGACCCTCCAAGAGACCCAGTACTTC. Translating it yields CASSQSARDRTLQETQYF.

This chain uses TRBV9 with TRBJ2-5, with 9 bases lining up with TRBD2. J gave up 4 bases and V 0 bases, and 7 bases lay outside the gene matches. CDR1 is SGDLS and CDR2 is YYNGEE in the germline V gene. The CDR3 totals 16 residues. CDR3 DNA sequence: TGTGCCAGCAGCGTAGTAAGGGCGGGAGGGGTAGAGACCCAGTACTTC. It specifies CASSVVRAGGVETQYF.

This sequence joins TRBV18 and TRBJ2-1; TRBD1 might be the D (6 bases). Per the germline V gene, CDR1 is KGHSH and CDR2 is LQKENI. This CDR3 has 15 amino acids. V was clipped by 3 bases and J by 2 bases, with 11 bases between them. The DNA of the CDR3 is TGTGCCAGCTCACCCCTCACAGGGCCCTACAATGAGCAGTTCTTC. Its translation is CASSPLTGPYNEQFF.

V and J are TRBV2 and TRBJ2-1; D perhaps matches TRBD1 (6 bases). This CDR3 has 15 residues. The germline gives CDR1 SNHLY, CDR2 FYNNEI. The V end was cut by 1 base, the J end by 6 bases, with 13 bases between. The DNA of the CDR3 is TGTGCCAGCAGTGAAGTAGTAGGCAGGGGCAATGAGCAGTTCTTC. Protein sequence: CASSEVVGRGNEQFF.

V is TRBV19 and J is TRBJ2-1, with 7 bases matching TRBD2. CDR1 LNHDA and CDR2 SQIVND come from the germline V gene (reference sequence). V shed 6 bases, J shed 4 bases, and the junction held 12 bases outside the gene matches. This CDR3 has 16 amino acids. The CDR3 here is CASSPGRLASYNEQFF. CDR3 DNA sequence: TGTGCCAGTAGCCCGGGGAGACTAGCTAGTTACAATGAGCAGTTCTTC.

The chain is built from TRBV6-2 or TRBV6-3 and TRBJ2-7, with TRBD2 matching 7 bases. Per germline, CDR1 MNHEY and CDR2 SVGEGT. V lost 5 bases and J lost 4; bases outside the gene matches: 8. This CDR3 has 14 amino acids. CDR3 coding DNA: TGTGCCAGCAGTATCGAGATCGGGAGGTACGAGCAGTACTTC. Translated, it gives CASSIEIGRYEQYF.

The chain combines TRBV5-1 with TRBJ1-2, with 12 bases aligning to TRBD1. This CDR3 is 17 amino acids long. CDR1 and CDR2 from the germline V gene are SGHRS and YFSETQ. The J segment lost 7 bases and the V segment lost 0 bases, leaving 10 bases of the junction unmatched. The DNA for the CDR3 is TGCGCCAGCAGCTTGGTCCCGTTCGGGACAGGGGGCTCTGGCTACACCTTC. It specifies CASSLVPFGTGGSGYTF.

This clone was seen only once. The genes are TRBV9 and TRBJ2-5; D is uncertain. The CDR3 runs 13 residues. Trimming pared 4 bases from V and 2 bases from J, leaving 9 bases between. Germline CDR1 SGDLS, CDR2 YYNGEE. The CDR3 DNA is TGTGCCAGCAGCCTTGGGCCGCAAGAGACCCAGTACTTC. Protein: CASSLGPQETQYF.

The gene calls are TRBV5-4 and TRBJ2-1; 9 bases agree with TRBD2. Germline CDR1 is SGHNT and CDR2 is YYREEE (reference sequence). The CDR3 is 12 residues long. The V segment lost 2 bases and the J segment 9 bases; nucleotides outside the gene matches: 0. This CDR3 is CASSLLAGEQFF. The CDR3 nucleotides are TGTGCCAGCAGCTTACTAGCGGGTGAGCAGTTCTTC.

V gene TRBV10-3 combines with J gene TRBJ1-4; 9 bases are shared with TRBD1. V was clipped by 2 bases and J by 7 bases; unmatched bases: 11. Germline loops: CDR1 ENHRY, CDR2 SYGVKD. The CDR3 is 17 residues long. In nucleotides, the CDR3 is TGTGCCATCAGTGAGCCGAAGGGACAGGGTACTGGTGAAAAACTGTTTTTT. Translation gives CAISEPKGQGTGEKLFF.